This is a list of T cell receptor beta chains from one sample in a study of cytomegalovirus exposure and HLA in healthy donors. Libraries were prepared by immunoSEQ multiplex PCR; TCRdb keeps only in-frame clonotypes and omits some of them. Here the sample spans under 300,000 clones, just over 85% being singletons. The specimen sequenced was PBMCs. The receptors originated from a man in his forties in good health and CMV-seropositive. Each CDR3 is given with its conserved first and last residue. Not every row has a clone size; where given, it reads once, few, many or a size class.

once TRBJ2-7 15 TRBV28 CASSGEGAGDYEQYF
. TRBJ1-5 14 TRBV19 CASSTDRVNQPQHF
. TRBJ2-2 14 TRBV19 CASSTVRFTGELFF
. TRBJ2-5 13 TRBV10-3 CAISETEEEPQYF
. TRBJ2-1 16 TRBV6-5 CASSYQRAGAVNEQFF
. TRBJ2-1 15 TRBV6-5 CASSYSGTIYNEQFF
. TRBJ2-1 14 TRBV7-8 CASSFFSGNNEQFF
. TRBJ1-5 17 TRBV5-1 CASSLDGGGQGNQPQHF
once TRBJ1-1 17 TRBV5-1 CASSKDRGPGKGTEAFF
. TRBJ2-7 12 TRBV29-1 CSTRDSPYEQYF
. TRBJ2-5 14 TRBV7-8 CASSLAGGGETQYF
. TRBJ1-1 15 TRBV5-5 CASSPSQGWRPEAFF